This T cell receptor (beta chain) originates from a study of OX40 agonist ivuxolimab in advanced cancers. Study-level findings and limits: Mean expanded clone counts were higher in CD8+ than CD4+ T cells.

As regards this clone: Its antigen is unidentified.

This table comes from immunoSEQ multiplex PCR, and its TCRdb copy is limited to in-frame clones, with some not included. The table includes about 62,000 clones, approximately 85% detected once. CDR3 length equals 13 residues. Germline values: CDR1 SGHNT, CDR2 YENEEA. The germline V and J ends were trimmed by 5 bases and 1 base, with 9 bases remaining between them. The V gene is TRBV11-3, the J gene TRBJ2-7, with D possibly being TRBD2 (5 bases). The source material was CD4+ or CD8+ T cells sorted from blood, sampled in a trial of the OX40 agonist ivuxolimab. This receptor was taken from an adult with an advanced solid tumor such as melanoma, head and neck, liver or kidney cancer. The CDR3 DNA is TGTGCCAGCAGCGGGCCGGGATCCTACGAGCAGTACTTC. Translated: CASSGPGSYEQYF.